This T cell receptor beta chain was recorded in a study of T cell repertoires in ileal Crohn's disease. Study information: Median disease duration was 7.9 years; 35% smoked at surgery. At postoperative colonoscopy, neoterminal ileum biopsies were taken as M6.

Concerning this clone itself: What it binds is unknown.

Sequencing used immunoSEQ multiplex PCR; TCRdb keeps in-frame clones, though not all of them. The repertoire has 55,000 to 65,000 clones, roughly nine tenths of them found once; the top ten carry about 1.9%. Overall study findings and caveats: Compared with non-smokers, active smokers at surgery showed more clonal expansions. Postoperative endoscopy occurred within one year, median approximately 6.8 months.

Time point defined: neoterminal ileum biopsy at postoperative endoscopy, about 6 months after surgery. V was shortened by 0 bases and J by 3 bases, with 19 bases between the two germline ends. Germline V gives CDR1 SGHTS, CDR2 YDEGEE. The CDR3 extends over 17 amino acids. The sequenced sample consisted of ileal tissue. The receptor comes from an adult with Crohn's disease. The chain uses TRBV5-8 and TRBJ2-7, with D maybe TRBD2 (6 bases). The CDR3 DNA is TGTGCCAGCAGCTTGGCCGTGTATGGCGGGGTGAACTACGAGCAGTACGTC. Residues: CASSLAVYGGVNYEQYV.